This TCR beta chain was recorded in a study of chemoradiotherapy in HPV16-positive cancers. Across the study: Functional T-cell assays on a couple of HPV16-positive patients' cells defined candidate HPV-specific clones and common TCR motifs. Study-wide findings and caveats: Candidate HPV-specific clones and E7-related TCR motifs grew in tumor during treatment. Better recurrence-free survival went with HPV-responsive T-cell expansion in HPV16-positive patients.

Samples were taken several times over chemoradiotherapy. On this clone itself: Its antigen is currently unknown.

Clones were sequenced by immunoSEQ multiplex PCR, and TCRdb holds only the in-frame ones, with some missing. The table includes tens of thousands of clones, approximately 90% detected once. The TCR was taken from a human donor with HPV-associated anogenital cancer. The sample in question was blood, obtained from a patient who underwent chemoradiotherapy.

Written as DNA, the CDR3 is TGTGCCAGCAGCCGCCGAGCGACAGGGGATTGGGAGACCCAGTACTTC. Its translation is CASSRRATGDWETQYF. The J gene is TRBJ2-5, the V gene TRBV14, with 8 positions matching TRBD1. The CDR3 is 16 residues long. V shed 4 bases and J 5 bases; nucleotides not matched to a gene: 12. Per the germline V gene, CDR1 is SGHDN and CDR2 is FVKESK. Full variable domain (rest looked up from reference TRBV14 and TRBJ2-5): EAGVTQFPSHSVIEKGQTVTLRCDPISGHDNLYWYRRVMGKEIKFLLHFVKESKQDESGMPNNRFLAERTGGTYSTLKVQPAELEDSGVYFCASSRRATGDWETQYFGPGTRLLVL.